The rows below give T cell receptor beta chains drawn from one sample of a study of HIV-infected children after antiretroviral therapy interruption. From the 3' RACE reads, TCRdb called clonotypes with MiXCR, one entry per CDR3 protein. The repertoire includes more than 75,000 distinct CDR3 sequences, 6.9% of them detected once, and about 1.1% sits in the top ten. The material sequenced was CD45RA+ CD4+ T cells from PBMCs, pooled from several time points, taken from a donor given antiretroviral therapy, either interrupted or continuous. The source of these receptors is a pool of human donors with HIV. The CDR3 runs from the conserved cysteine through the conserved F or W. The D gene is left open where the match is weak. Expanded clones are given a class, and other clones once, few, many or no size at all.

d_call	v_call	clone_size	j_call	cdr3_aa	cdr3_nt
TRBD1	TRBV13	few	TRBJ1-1	CASSRTGGASEAFF	TGTGCCAGCAGCCGGACAGGGGGCGCATCTGAAGCTTTCTTT
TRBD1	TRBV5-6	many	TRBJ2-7	CASSLAGQGGYEQYF	TGTGCCAGCAGCTTGGCTGGACAGGGGGGGTACGAGCAGTACTTC
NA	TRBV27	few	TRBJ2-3	CASSFRDTDTQYF	TGTGCCAGCAGTTTCAGAGACACAGATACGCAGTATTTT
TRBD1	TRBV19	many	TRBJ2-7	CASRVRTGPYEQYF	TGTGCCAGTAGAGTTAGGACAGGTCCCTACGAGCAGTACTTC
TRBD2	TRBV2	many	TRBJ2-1	CASSARGLADYNEQFF	TGTGCCAGCAGTGCCCGGGGACTAGCGGACTACAATGAGCAGTTCTTC
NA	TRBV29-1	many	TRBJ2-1	CSVEASWKGAYNEQFF	TGCAGCGTTGAGGCGTCGTGGAAGGGTGCCTACAATGAGCAGTTCTTC
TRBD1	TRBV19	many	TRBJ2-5	CARSITGEDTQYF	TGTGCCAGAAGTATTACAGGGGAAGACACCCAGTACTTT
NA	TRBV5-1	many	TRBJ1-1	CASSVDSYTEAFF	TGCGCCAGCAGCGTAGACAGCTACACTGAAGCTTTCTTT
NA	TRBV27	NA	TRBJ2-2	CASSFARNTGELFF	TGTGCCAGCAGTTTTGCCAGGAACACCGGGGAGCTGTTTTTT
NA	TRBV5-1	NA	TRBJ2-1	CASSRPGIEQFF	TGCGCCAGCAGCCGTCCTGGAATCGAGCAGTTCTTC
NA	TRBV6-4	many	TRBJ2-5	CASSSWASQETQYF	TGTGCCAGCAGCTCCTGGGCGTCTCAAGAGACCCAGTACTTC
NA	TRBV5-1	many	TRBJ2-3	CASSFIARQSWSDTQYF	TGCGCCAGCAGCTTTATAGCGAGACAGAGTTGGTCAGATACGCAGTATTTT
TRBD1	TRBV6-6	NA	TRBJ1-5	CASRRGDSDQPQHF	TGTGCCAGCAGGCGAGGGGACAGTGATCAGCCCCAGCATTTT
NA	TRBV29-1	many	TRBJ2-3	CSVVKILSTDTQYF	TGCAGCGTTGTAAAAATCCTAAGCACAGATACGCAGTATTTT